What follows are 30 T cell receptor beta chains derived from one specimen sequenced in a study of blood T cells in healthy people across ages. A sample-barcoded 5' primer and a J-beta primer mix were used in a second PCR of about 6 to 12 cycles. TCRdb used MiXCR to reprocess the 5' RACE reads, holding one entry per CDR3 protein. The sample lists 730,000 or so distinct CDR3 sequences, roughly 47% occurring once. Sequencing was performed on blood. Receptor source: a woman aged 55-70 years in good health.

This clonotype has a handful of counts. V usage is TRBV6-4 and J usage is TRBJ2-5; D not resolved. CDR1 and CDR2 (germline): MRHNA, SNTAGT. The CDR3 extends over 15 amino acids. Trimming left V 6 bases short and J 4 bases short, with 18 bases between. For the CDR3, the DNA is TGTGCCAGCAGCCCCGGGCCCTCCTCGAGAGAGACCCAGTACTTC. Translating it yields CASSPGPSSRETQYF.

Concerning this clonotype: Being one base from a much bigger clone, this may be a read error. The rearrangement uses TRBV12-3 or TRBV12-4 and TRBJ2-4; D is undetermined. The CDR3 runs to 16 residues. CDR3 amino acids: CASSFTGPQAKSIQYF. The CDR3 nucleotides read TGTGCCAGCAGTTTTACCGGGCCTCAAGCCAAAAGCATTCAGTACTTC.

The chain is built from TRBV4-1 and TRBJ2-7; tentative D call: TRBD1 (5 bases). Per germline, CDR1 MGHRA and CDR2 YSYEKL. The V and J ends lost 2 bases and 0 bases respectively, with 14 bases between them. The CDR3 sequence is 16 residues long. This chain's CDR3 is CASSQKRRQSSYEQYF. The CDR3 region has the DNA TGCGCCAGCAGCCAAAAAAGACGACAGAGCTCCTACGAGCAGTACTTC.

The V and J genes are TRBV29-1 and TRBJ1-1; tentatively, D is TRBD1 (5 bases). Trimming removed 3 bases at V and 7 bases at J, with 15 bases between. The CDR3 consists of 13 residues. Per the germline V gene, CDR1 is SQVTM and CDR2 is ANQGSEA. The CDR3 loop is CSVDSGTEGEAFF. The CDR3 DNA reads TGCAGCGTTGATTCCGGGACGGAGGGTGAAGCTTTCTTT.

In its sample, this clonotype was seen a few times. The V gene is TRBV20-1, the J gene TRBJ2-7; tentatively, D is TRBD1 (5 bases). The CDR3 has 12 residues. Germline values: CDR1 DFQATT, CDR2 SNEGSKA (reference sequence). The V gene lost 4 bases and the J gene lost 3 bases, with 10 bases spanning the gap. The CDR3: CSATYRSYEQYF. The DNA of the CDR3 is TGCAGTGCTACATACAGGAGCTACGAGCAGTACTTC.

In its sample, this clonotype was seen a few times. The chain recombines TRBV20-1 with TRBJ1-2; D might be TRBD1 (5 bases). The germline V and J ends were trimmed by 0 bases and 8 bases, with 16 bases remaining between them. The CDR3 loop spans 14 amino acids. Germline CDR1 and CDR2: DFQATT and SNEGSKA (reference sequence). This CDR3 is CSAREPGGGRGYTF. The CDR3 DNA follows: TGCAGTGCTAGAGAGCCTGGGGGGGGGAGAGGCTACACCTTC.

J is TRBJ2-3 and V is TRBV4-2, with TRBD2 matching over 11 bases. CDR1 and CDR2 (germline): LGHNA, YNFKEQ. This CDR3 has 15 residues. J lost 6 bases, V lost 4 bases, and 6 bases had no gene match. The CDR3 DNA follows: TGTGCCAGCAGCCCGGGTGGACTAGCGGGTGATACGCAGTATTTT. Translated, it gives CASSPGGLAGDTQYF.

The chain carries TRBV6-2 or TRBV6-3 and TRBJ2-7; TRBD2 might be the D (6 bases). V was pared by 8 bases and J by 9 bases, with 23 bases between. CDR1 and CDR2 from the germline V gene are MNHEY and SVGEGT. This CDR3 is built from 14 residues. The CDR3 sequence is CASGTRSGLMGQYF. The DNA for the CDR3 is TGTGCCAGCGGAACGCGTAGCGGCCTAATGGGGCAGTACTTC.

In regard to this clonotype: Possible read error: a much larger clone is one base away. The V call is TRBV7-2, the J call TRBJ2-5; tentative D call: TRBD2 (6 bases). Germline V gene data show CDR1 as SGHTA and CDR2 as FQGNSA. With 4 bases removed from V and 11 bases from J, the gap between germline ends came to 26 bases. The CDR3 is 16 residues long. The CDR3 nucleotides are TGTGCCAGCAGCTCGGGGATTAGCGGCCCACAGAATGAGCAGTACTTC. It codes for CASSSGISGPQNEQYF.

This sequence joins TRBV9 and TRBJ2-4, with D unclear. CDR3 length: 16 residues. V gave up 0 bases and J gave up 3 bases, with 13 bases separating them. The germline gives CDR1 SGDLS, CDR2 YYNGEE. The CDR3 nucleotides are TGTGCCAGCAGCGTAGGAGTCCTTTTAGGCAAAAACATTCAGTACTTC. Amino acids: CASSVGVLLGKNIQYF.

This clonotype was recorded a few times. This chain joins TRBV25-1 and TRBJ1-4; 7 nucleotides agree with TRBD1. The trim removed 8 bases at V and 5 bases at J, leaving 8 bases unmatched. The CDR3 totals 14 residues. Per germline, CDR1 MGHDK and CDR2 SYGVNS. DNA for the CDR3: TGTGCCAGCGGCCCGACAGGGAAAAATGAAAAACTGTTTTTT. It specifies CASGPTGKNEKLFF.

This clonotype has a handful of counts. The chain's CDR3 is CASRQQGLEQFF. In DNA form, the CDR3 reads TGTGCCAGCAGACAACAGGGTCTGGAGCAGTTCTTC. The chain employs TRBV2 and TRBJ2-1; maybe TRBD1 (6 bases). The CDR3 length is 12 residues. The germline CDR1 and CDR2 sequences are SNHLY and FYNNEI. The V and J ends lost 6 bases and 10 bases respectively, with 13 bases between them. Full variable domain (rest looked up from reference TRBV2 and TRBJ2-1): EPEVTQTPSHQVTQMGQEVILRCVPISNHLYFYWYRQILGQKVEFLVSFYNNEISEKSEIFDDQFSVERPDGSNFTLKIRSTKLEDSAMYFCASRQQGLEQFFGPGTRLTVL.

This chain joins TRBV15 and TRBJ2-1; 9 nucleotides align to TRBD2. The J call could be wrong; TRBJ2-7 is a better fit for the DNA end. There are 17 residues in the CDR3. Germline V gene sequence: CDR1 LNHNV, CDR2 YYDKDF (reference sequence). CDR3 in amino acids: CATSRDFAGGLYNEQYF. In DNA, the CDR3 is TGTGCCACCAGCAGAGATTTTGCGGGGGGGCTTTACAATGAGCAGTACTTC.

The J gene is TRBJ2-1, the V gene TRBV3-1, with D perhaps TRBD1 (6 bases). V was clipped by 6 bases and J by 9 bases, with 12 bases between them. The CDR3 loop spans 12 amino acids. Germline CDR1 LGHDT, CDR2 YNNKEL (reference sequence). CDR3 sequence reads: CASSRQVGEQFF. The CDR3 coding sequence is TGTGCCAGCAGTCGACAGGTCGGTGAGCAGTTCTTC.

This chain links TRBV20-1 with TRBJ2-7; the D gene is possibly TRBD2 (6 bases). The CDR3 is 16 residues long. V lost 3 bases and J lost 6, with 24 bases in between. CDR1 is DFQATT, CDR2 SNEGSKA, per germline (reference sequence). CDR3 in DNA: TGCAGTGCTAGGACTAGGACAACAACTTCCGGGACCGAGCAGTACTTC. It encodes CSARTRTTTSGTEQYF.

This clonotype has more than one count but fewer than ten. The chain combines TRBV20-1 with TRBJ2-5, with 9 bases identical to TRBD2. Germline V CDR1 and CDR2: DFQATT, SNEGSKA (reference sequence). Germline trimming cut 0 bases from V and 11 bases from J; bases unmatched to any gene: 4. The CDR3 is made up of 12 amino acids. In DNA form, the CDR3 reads TGCAGTGCTAGAGATCATGCGGGAGGGCAGTACTTC. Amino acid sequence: CSARDHAGGQYF.

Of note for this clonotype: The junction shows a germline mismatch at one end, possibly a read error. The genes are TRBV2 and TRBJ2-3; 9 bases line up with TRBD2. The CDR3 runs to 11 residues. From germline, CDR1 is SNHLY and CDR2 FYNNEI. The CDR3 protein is CSAGGTDTQYF. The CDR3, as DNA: TGCTCGGCGGGGGGGACAGATACGCAGTATTTT. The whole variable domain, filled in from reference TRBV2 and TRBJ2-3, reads EPEVTQTPSHQVTQMGQEVILRCVPISNHLYFYWYRQILGQKVEFLVSFYNNEISEKSEIFDDQFSVERPDGSNFTLKIRSTKLEDSAMYFCSAGGTDTQYFGPGTRLTVL.

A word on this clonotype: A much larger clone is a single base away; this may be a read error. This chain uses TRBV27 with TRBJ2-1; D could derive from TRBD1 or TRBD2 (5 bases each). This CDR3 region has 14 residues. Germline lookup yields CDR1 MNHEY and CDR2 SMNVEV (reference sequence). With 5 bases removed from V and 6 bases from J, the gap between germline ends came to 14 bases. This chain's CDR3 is CASSVGTQVNEQFF. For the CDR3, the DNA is TGTGCCAGCAGTGTCGGGACCCAGGTCAATGAGCAGTTCTTC.

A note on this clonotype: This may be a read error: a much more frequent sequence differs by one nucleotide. CDR3 loop: CASSLASPSIGYTF. The CDR3 DNA reads TGTGCCAGCAGTTTAGCCTCCCCCAGCATTGGCTACACCTTC. This rearrangement joins TRBV12-3 or TRBV12-4 to TRBJ1-2; no clear D. V lost 0 bases to trimming and J lost 7 bases, with 12 bases between them. CDR3 length equals 14 residues.

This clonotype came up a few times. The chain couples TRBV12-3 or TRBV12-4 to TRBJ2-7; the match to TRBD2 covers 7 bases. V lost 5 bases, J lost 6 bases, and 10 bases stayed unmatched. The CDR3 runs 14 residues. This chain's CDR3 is CASSRAGVRGEQYF. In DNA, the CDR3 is TGTGCCAGCAGTCGGGCGGGAGTACGGGGCGAGCAGTACTTC.

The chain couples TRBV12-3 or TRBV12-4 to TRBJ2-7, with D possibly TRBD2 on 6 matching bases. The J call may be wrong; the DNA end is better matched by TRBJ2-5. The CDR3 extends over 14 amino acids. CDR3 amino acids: CASSFAGTFETQYF. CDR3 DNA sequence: TGTGCCAGCAGTTTCGCGGGAACGTTCGAGACCCAGTACTTC.

In DNA form, the CDR3 reads TGTGCCAGCAGTTCGGACAGGGTCCTTCAGTACTTC. This translates into CASSSDRVLQYF. V and J are TRBV27 and TRBJ2-7; TRBD1 agrees at 8 bases. Germline V gives CDR1 MNHEY, CDR2 SMNVEV (reference sequence). There are 12 residues in the CDR3. The junction had 6 bases not matched to a gene; V was cut back by 4 bases and J by 10 bases.

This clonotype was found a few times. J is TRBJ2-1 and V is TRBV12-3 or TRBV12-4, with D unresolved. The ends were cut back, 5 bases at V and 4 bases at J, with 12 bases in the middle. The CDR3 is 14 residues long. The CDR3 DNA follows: TGTGCCAGCAGTGTAATTGGCCCGTACAATGAGCAGTTCTTC. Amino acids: CASSVIGPYNEQFF.

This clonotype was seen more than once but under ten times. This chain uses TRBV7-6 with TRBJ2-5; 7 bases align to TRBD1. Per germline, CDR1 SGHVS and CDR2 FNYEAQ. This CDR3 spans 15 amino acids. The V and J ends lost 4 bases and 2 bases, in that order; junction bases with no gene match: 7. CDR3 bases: TGTGCCAGCAGCTCCAACAGGGGCCGTCAAGAGACCCAGTACTTC. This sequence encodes CASSSNRGRQETQYF.

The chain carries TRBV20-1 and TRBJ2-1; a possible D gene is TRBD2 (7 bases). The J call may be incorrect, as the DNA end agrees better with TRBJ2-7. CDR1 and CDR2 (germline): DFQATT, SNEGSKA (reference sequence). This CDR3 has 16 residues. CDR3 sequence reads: CSARLGAGEAYNEQYF. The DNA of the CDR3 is TGCAGTGCTAGGTTGGGGGCGGGGGAAGCCTACAATGAGCAGTACTTC.

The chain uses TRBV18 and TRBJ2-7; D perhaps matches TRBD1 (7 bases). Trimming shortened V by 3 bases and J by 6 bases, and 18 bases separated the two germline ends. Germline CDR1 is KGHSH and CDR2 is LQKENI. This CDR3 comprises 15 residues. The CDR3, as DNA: TGTGCCAGCTCACCCCCAGAGACAGGGACTCGCGAGCAGTACTTC. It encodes CASSPPETGTREQYF.

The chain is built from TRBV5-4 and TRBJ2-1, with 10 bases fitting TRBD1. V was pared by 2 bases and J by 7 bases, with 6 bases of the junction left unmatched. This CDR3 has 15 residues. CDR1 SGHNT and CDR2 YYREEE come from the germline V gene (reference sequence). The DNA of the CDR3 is TGTGCCAGCAGCTTAACCGGGACAGGGGTTAATGAGCAGTTCTTC. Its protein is CASSLTGTGVNEQFF.

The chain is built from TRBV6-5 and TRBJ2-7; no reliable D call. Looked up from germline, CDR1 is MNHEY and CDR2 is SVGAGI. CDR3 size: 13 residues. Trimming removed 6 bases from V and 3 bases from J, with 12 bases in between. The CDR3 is CASRGSVGYEQYF. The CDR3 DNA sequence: TGTGCCAGCAGGGGGTCAGTAGGCTACGAGCAGTACTTC.

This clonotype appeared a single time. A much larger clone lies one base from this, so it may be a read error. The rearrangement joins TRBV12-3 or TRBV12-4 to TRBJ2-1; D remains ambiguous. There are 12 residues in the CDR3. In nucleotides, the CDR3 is TGTGCCAGCAGTTTAGGGGTAAATGGGCAGTTCTTC. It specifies CASSLGVNGQFF.

The CDR3 is CASSSGGGLAEETQYF. Written as DNA, the CDR3 is TGTGCCAGCAGCTCGGGGGGGGGACTAGCAGAAGAGACCCAGTACTTC. The rearrangement links TRBV7-9 to TRBJ2-5; 9 nucleotides align to TRBD2. This CDR3 contains 16 residues. The V gene's germline CDR1 is SEHNR and CDR2 FQNEAQ (reference sequence). The trim removed 4 bases at V and 3 bases at J, leaving 9 bases unmatched.